The text below deals with one T cell receptor beta chain. Antigen: not known. This specimen belongs to a study of shared clonotypes between healthy human individuals. The study, taken as a whole, reports: Across subsets, estimated richness was generally greater for naive than for memory populations. Clonotypes shared by all four sorted-subset donors had higher generation probabilities than non-shared clonotypes.

As defined, naive CD8 cells were CD45RO-negative and positively selected for CCR7, with terminally differentiated effector memory CD45RA+ cells excluded. Losses at the gene ends were 4 bases for V and 4 bases for J; bases not matched to a gene: 5. Germline V gene lookup returns CDR1 MGHDK and CDR2 SYGVNS. The CDR3 totals 15 residues. Deep-level settings were used for running the assay. Only in-frame clones appear in the TCRdb table, and some are missing; sequencing was by immunoSEQ multiplex PCR. The sample gives over 2,000,000 clones, just over 90% of which show up once; more than 1.5% is in the top ten.

Sequenced sample: naive CD8+ T cells from PBMCs. The chain recombines TRBV25-1 with TRBJ2-2; 8 nucleotides agree with TRBD1. The sequence came from a man between 18 and 29 years old in good health. Some clones in this sample may be carry-over from other donors' samples. CDR3 protein: CASSGWTGITGELFF. The CDR3 bases are TGTGCCAGCAGTGGCTGGACAGGGATCACCGGGGAGCTGTTTTTT.